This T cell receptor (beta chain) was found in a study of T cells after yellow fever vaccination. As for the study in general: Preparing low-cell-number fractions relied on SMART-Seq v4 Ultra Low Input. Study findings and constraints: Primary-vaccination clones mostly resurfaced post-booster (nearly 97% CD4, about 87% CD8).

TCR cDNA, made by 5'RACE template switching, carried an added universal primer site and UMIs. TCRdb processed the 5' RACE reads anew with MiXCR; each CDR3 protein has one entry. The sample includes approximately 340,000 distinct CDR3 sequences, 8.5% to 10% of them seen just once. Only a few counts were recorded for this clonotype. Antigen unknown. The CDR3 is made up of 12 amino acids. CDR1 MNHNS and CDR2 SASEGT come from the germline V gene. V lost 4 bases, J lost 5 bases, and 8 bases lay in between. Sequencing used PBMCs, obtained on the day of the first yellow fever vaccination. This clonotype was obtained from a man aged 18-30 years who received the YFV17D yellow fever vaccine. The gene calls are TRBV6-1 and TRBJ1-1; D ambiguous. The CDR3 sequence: CASSVLRTEAFF. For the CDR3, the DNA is TGTGCCAGCAGTGTTTTACGAACTGAAGCTTTCTTT.